These T cell receptor beta chains were read from a single sample in a study of cytomegalovirus exposure and HLA in healthy donors. Only in-frame clones appear in the TCRdb table, and some are missing; sequencing was by immunoSEQ multiplex PCR. The table lists 110,000 to 150,000 clones, roughly 88% of them singletons. The sample taken for sequencing was PBMCs. Receptor source: a woman under 30 in good health and CMV-seropositive. The CDR3 runs from the conserved cysteine through the conserved F or W. D genes are given only for firm matches. Not all rows give a size; the values are once, few, many and, for expanded clones, a class.

V gene	D gene	J gene	clone size	CDR3 DNA	CDR3 protein
TRBV5-1	NA	TRBJ1-2	NA	TGCGCCAGCAGCTCAACAGGATCTAACTATGGCTACACCTTC	CASSSTGSNYGYTF
TRBV4-2	TRBD2	TRBJ2-1	NA	TGTGCCAGCAGCCAAATTGGCAGCGGGATGCGGAATGAGCAGTTCTTC	CASSQIGSGMRNEQFF
TRBV10-1	TRBD2	TRBJ2-7	few	TGCGCCAGCAGCCCGTTAGCGGGAGTGTTCGAGCAGTACTTC	CASSPLAGVFEQYF
TRBV15	NA	TRBJ1-1	few	TGTGCCACCAGCAGTCCAAACACTGAAGCTTTCTTT	CATSSPNTEAFF
TRBV28	NA	TRBJ2-7	once	TGTGCCAGCAGTTTATCCGACAAATTTTACGAGCAGTACTTC	CASSLSDKFYEQYF
TRBV15	NA	TRBJ2-1	NA	TGTGCCACCAGGCAAACTAGGAGTGGGTACAATGAGCAGTTCTTC	CATRQTRSGYNEQFF
TRBV9	NA	TRBJ1-3	NA	TGTGCCAGCAGCGCCCAGGGCAACACCATATATTTT	CASSAQGNTIYF
TRBV2	TRBD1	TRBJ1-2	NA	TGTGCCAGCAGTGCCGGGACAGGGCGCTATGGCTACACCTTC	CASSAGTGRYGYTF
TRBV18	NA	TRBJ1-1	NA	TGTGCCAGCTCACCACCGGGCGGGGTGAACACTGAAGCTTTCTTT	CASSPPGGVNTEAFF
TRBV30	TRBD2	TRBJ2-2	NA	TGTGCCTCCCTCTGGGCGGGGGTTACCGGGGAGCTGTTTTTT	CASLWAGVTGELFF
TRBV6-5	TRBD1	TRBJ2-1	NA	TGTGCCAGCAGTTACCTGGGACAGAGCGAGTTCTTC	CASSYLGQSEFF
TRBV5-1	NA	TRBJ2-7	few	TGCGCCAGCAGCTTGGACGGGAACGAGCAGTACTTC	CASSLDGNEQYF
TRBV6-1	TRBD1	TRBJ1-3	NA	TGTGCCAGCAGTGTAACATCGACAGGGCCTGGAAACACCATATATTTT	CASSVTSTGPGNTIYF
TRBV15	NA	TRBJ1-5	NA	TGTGCCACCAGCAGAGTAGGGGCAGGCAATCAGCCCCAGCATTTT	CATSRVGAGNQPQHF
TRBV19	TRBD2	TRBJ2-1	NA	TGTGCCAGTAGTCGACTAGCGGGAGGCTTAGCAAATGAGCAGTTCTTC	CASSRLAGGLANEQFF
TRBV14	TRBD1	TRBJ1-1	NA	TGTGCCAGCAGACAGGGGTGGGCTGAAGCTTTCTTT	CASRQGWAEAFF
TRBV20-1	NA	TRBJ2-7	NA	TGCAGTGCTACGGTGGTTTACGAGCAGTACTTC	CSATVVYEQYF
TRBV7-9	TRBD1	TRBJ2-1	NA	TGTGCCAGCAGGAGGGACAGCTCCTACAATGAGCAGTTCTTC	CASRRDSSYNEQFF
TRBV29-1	NA	TRBJ1-2	NA	TGCAGCGTTGTCGCAGGGGAATATGGCTACACCTTC	CSVVAGEYGYTF
TRBV7-8	TRBD2	TRBJ2-3	NA	TGTGCCAGCAGCGTTCATAGCGGGGGGGCCGGTACGCAGTATTTT	CASSVHSGGAGTQYF
TRBV29-1	NA	TRBJ2-1	NA	TGCAGCGTTGTTACCGGGGTCTACAATGAGCAGTTCTTC	CSVVTGVYNEQFF
TRBV10-3	TRBD2	TRBJ2-7	NA	TGTGCCATCAGGACCCCCCCGACTAGCGGCTCCTACGAGCAGTACTTC	CAIRTPPTSGSYEQYF
TRBV5-1	NA	TRBJ1-1	NA	TGCGCCAGCAGCCTAGGGACACAGCCTGAAGCTTTCTTT	CASSLGTQPEAFF
TRBV30	TRBD2	TRBJ2-7	NA	TGTGCCTGGAAGGTGGGCCTGGGACTAGCGGATGAGCAGTACTTC	CAWKVGLGLADEQYF
TRBV5-4	NA	TRBJ2-1	NA	TGTGCCAGCAGCTTGGATTGGGGGGTGTCCTACAATGAGCAGTTCTTC	CASSLDWGVSYNEQFF
TRBV11-3	TRBD1	TRBJ2-6	NA	TGTGCCAGCAGTCCGGGACAGGGGCCCTTCTCTGGGGCCAACGTCCTGACTTTC	CASSPGQGPFSGANVLTF
TRBV5-1	NA	TRBJ2-7	NA	TGCGCCAGCAGACCAGGGGACTCCTACGAGCAGTACTTC	CASRPGDSYEQYF
TRBV27	NA	TRBJ1-1	NA	TGTGCCAGCAGCGCCCGACAGGCGAATGAAGCTTTCTTT	CASSARQANEAFF
TRBV9	NA	TRBJ2-2	NA	TGTGCCAGCAGCGTAGTCTATCCCGGGGAGCTGTTTTTT	CASSVVYPGELFF
TRBV7-9	TRBD1	TRBJ1-6	NA	TGTGCCAGCAGCCCTGCGGACAGGGGACCTAATTCACCCCTCCACTTT	CASSPADRGPNSPLHF
TRBV30	NA	TRBJ2-1	once	TGTGCCTGGAGTGTAGTCGGGATGTCGTTCTTC	CAWSVVGMSFF
TRBV11-3	TRBD2	TRBJ2-1	once	TGTGCCAGCAGCGTTCGTAGCGGGAGCACCCTCAATGAGCAGTTCTTC	CASSVRSGSTLNEQFF
TRBV10-2	NA	TRBJ1-5	NA	TGCGCCAGCAGGGCCGTGATCAATCAGCCCCAGCATTTT	CASRAVINQPQHF
TRBV7-9	NA	TRBJ1-3	NA	TGTGCCAGCAGCTTAGCCCCAGGGCTTGGAAACACCATATATTTT	CASSLAPGLGNTIYF
TRBV7-4	TRBD1	TRBJ1-5	NA	TGTGCCAGCAGCTTATGGGGTTGCCACAGGGGTAGCAATCAGCCCCAGCATTTT	CASSLWGCHRGSNQPQHF
TRBV6-6	NA	TRBJ2-3	NA	TGTGCCAGCAGTTCGTTCTTAGATACGCAGTATTTT	CASSSFLDTQYF
TRBV28	NA	TRBJ1-5	once	TGTGCCAGCAACGGGAGTGGGCCCCAGCATTTT	CASNGSGPQHF
TRBV28	NA	TRBJ2-1	NA	TGTGCCAGCAGTATTAATTTGTACAATGAGCAGTTCTTC	CASSINLYNEQFF
TRBV6-5	NA	TRBJ2-7	NA	TGTGCCAGCAGTTACATTGGCCGAGCGGCCTACGAGCAGTACTTC	CASSYIGRAAYEQYF
TRBV7-9	NA	TRBJ1-4	NA	TGTGCCAGCATGCGGCTTGCAACTAATGAAAAACTGTTTTTT	CASMRLATNEKLFF
TRBV6-1	NA	TRBJ1-5	NA	TGTGCCAGCAGTGAAGACATTTACAATCAGCCCCAGCATTTT	CASSEDIYNQPQHF
TRBV30	NA	TRBJ1-1	once	TGTGCCTGGAGTGTACTAGCCCCCAGAATGAACACTGAAGCTTTCTTT	CAWSVLAPRMNTEAFF
TRBV7-3	TRBD2	TRBJ2-1	once	TGTGCCAGCAGCTTAGCCGTTGGACTAGCGGACAACAATGAGCAGTTCTTC	CASSLAVGLADNNEQFF
TRBV7-2	NA	TRBJ1-6	NA	TGTGCCAGCAGCTTAGGGCAGGATAATTCACCCCTCCACTTT	CASSLGQDNSPLHF
TRBV7-2	TRBD1	TRBJ1-2	NA	TGTGCCAGCAGCCGGGACAGAAACTATGGCTACACCTTC	CASSRDRNYGYTF
TRBV28	NA	TRBJ1-6	NA	TGTGCCAGCAGTCCCGACCTCAGGGTAGTTGACAATTCACCCCTCCACTTT	CASSPDLRVVDNSPLHF
TRBV2	TRBD2	TRBJ2-3	NA	TGTGCCAGCCTACTAGCGGGGTACACAGATACGCAGTATTTT	CASLLAGYTDTQYF
TRBV15	NA	TRBJ1-4	NA	TGTGCCACCAGCAGAGAGGGAACAGGGAATGAAAAACTGTTTTTT	CATSREGTGNEKLFF
TRBV30	NA	TRBJ1-6	few	TGTGCCTGGAGTCAAACCGGGACACTGAATTCACCCCTCCACTTT	CAWSQTGTLNSPLHF
TRBV7-2	NA	TRBJ2-3	NA	TGTGCCAGCAGCTTAAATAGCTACACAGATACGCAGTATTTT	CASSLNSYTDTQYF
TRBV12-5	NA	TRBJ1-1	NA	TGTGCTAGTGCTAGGGGAAAGAACACTGAAGCTTTCTTT	CASARGKNTEAFF
TRBV11-1	NA	TRBJ2-5	NA	TGTGCCAGCAGCTCCGGCCCGGGGGAGACCCAGTACTTC	CASSSGPGETQYF
TRBV19	NA	TRBJ2-1	once	TGTGCCAGTAGTTCCTCGGCTCGGGGCTCCTACAATGAGCAGTTCTTC	CASSSSARGSYNEQFF
TRBV19	NA	TRBJ2-5	NA	TGTGCCAGTAGTATGGGGGCCGGGGAGACCCAGTACTTC	CASSMGAGETQYF
TRBV27	TRBD2	TRBJ2-2	NA	TGTGCCAGCAGTTACCTAGCGGGACCAATCGCGAACACCGGGGAGCTGTTTTTT	CASSYLAGPIANTGELFF
TRBV28	TRBD2	TRBJ2-1	NA	TGTGCCAGCAGTTTAGCCCTACTAGCGTCCAGCTCCTACAATGAGCAGTTCTTC	CASSLALLASSSYNEQFF
TRBV13	TRBD1	TRBJ2-7	NA	TGTGCCAGCAGCCAGCCGGGACAGATGTCCTACGAGCAGTACTTC	CASSQPGQMSYEQYF
TRBV5-6	NA	TRBJ1-1	NA	TGTGCCAGCAGCTTGGGACAGGCCGATCTGAACACTGAAGCTTTCTTT	CASSLGQADLNTEAFF
TRBV6-1	NA	TRBJ1-3	NA	TGTGCCAGCAGTGGCGGGGGCTCTGGAAACACCATATATTTT	CASSGGGSGNTIYF